The 8 T cell receptor beta chains in this list originate from one sample, sequenced in a study of T cell responses to AZD1222 COVID-19 vaccine. Using immunoSEQ multiplex PCR, the repertoire was profiled, and TCRdb retains in-frame clones only, with some absent. This repertoire shows about 67,000 clones, approximately 81% found once; its top ten account for 21%. The sample consisted of peripheral blood, taken on day 0 of AZD1222 vaccination. The receptors come from an adult in good health.

V and J are TRBV18 and TRBJ2-7; D is unclear. The V end was cut by 3 bases, the J end by 7 bases, with 13 bases between. The germline CDR1 and CDR2 sequences are KGHSH and LQKENI. This CDR3 is 13 amino acids long. For the CDR3, the DNA is TGTGCCAGCTCACCGCTTGGGATGGGGGAGCAGTACTTC. Translating gives CASSPLGMGEQYF.

This clone was recorded once. Compared with germline, one end of the junction differs, possibly owing to a read error. The rearrangement joins TRBV7-7 to TRBJ1-5, with 8 nucleotides matching TRBD1. The germline V gene encodes CDR1 SSHAT and CDR2 FNYEAQ (reference sequence). This CDR3 has 17 amino acids. Written as DNA, the CDR3 is TGTGCTAGCAGCCAATATCCGGCAGGGGGCAGAAATCAGCCCCAGCATTTT. Its protein product is CASSQYPAGGRNQPQHF.

As DNA, the CDR3 is TGTGCCAGCAGTTCACAGGGGGCCACCGAGCAGTACTTC. It translates to CASSSQGATEQYF. This sequence joins TRBV6-5 and TRBJ2-7; TRBD1 matches 9 bases. The CDR3 consists of 13 residues. CDR1 and CDR2 (germline): MNHEY, SVGAGI. The V segment lost 4 bases and the J segment 6 bases; nucleotides outside the gene matches: 4.

The gene calls are TRBV29-1 and TRBJ1-2, with no clear D. This CDR3 is 14 amino acids long. Trimming stripped 5 bases from V and 3 bases from J, with 16 bases between. The germline V gene has CDR1 SQVTM and CDR2 ANQGSEA. The CDR3 sequence: CSVYKADAYYGYTF. CDR3 nucleotides: TGCAGCGTTTATAAGGCCGACGCGTACTATGGCTACACCTTC.

The chain recombines TRBV18 with TRBJ1-1; 9 positions match TRBD1. The CDR3 is 15 residues long. V lost 5 bases and J lost 5; bases outside the gene matches: 9. Per the germline V gene, CDR1 is KGHSH and CDR2 is LQKENI. In nucleotides, the CDR3 is TGTGCCAGCTCAGCCGAAACAGGGGGCAGGACTGAAGCTTTCTTT. It specifies CASSAETGGRTEAFF.

V is TRBV28 and J is TRBJ1-3; D may be TRBD1 (5 bases). V lost 8 bases and J lost 0, with 14 bases in between. Germline CDR1 and CDR2: MDHEN and SYDVKM. The CDR3 totals 15 residues. The DNA for the CDR3 is TGTGCCAGCGTGGCGGGGGGGAACTCTGGAAACACCATATATTTT. It translates to CASVAGGNSGNTIYF.

J is TRBJ2-7 and V is TRBV6-5; D is uncertain. Germline V gene sequence: CDR1 MNHEY, CDR2 SVGAGI. The V gene lost 8 bases and the J gene lost 3 bases, with 17 bases spanning the gap. This CDR3 is built from 14 residues. CDR3 DNA: TGTGCCAGCTCCGACTTCCCGGTTAACTACGAGCAGTACTTC. It encodes CASSDFPVNYEQYF.

The V gene is TRBV12-3 or TRBV12-4, the J gene TRBJ2-3, with a possible D match to TRBD1 (6 bases). This CDR3 has 13 residues. The germline V and J ends were trimmed by 5 bases and 6 bases, with 12 bases remaining between them. In nucleotides, the CDR3 is TGTGCCAGCAGTCTGTACAGGGATGATACGCAGTATTTT. This sequence encodes CASSLYRDDTQYF.